Listed here are 32 T cell receptor beta chains from one sample, sequenced in a study of identical twins. TCRdb re-called the 5' RACE reads through MiXCR, storing one row per CDR3 protein. In the table there are nearly 250,000 distinct CDR3 sequences, about 7% of which are singletons. The same data also contributed to another study, on yellow fever vaccine responses in identical twins.

The source material was memory (CD45RO+) T cells sorted from blood. Every receptor here comes from a woman between 18 and 30 years old in good health.

The chain joins TRBV2 to TRBJ2-7; D call uncertain. This CDR3 is 12 amino acids long. CDR1 is SNHLY, CDR2 FYNNEI, per germline. V gave up 7 bases and J gave up 5 bases, with 12 bases separating them. CDR3 sequence reads: CASKFSGDEQYV. CDR3 sequence (DNA): TGTGCCAGCAAGTTTTCCGGAGACGAGCAGTACGTC.

This clonotype was observed a handful of times. The chain couples TRBV4-1 to TRBJ2-3; D unclear. Germline assignment: CDR1 MGHRA and CDR2 YSYEKL. The length of the CDR3 is 14 residues. The V end lost 0 bases, the J end lost 4 bases, and 8 bases lay between the germline ends. CDR3 nucleotide sequence: TGCGCCAGCAGCCAAGAGGTTGTTGCAGATACGCAGTATTTT. This translates into CASSQEVVADTQYF.

This clonotype was observed a handful of times. The CDR3 sequence: CASSTSGGAIKPEQFF. CDR3 nucleotides: TGTGCCAGCAGCACTAGCGGGGGGGCCATAAAACCAGAGCAGTTCTTC. The rearrangement joins TRBV7-8 to TRBJ2-1, with 13 bases identical to TRBD2. The CDR3 loop spans 16 amino acids. V lost 5 bases to trimming and J lost 10 bases; unmatched junction nucleotides: 11. From germline, CDR1 is SGHVS and CDR2 FQNEAQ. Together with reference TRBV7-8 and TRBJ2-1, the CDR3 gives the full variable domain: GAGVSQSPRYKVAKRGQDVALRCDPISGHVSLFWYQQALGQGPEFLTYFQNEAQLDKSGLPSDRFFAERPEGSVSTLKIQRTQQEDSAVYLCASSTSGGAIKPEQFFGPGTRLTVL.

This clonotype was counted a few times. The chain is built from TRBV20-1 and TRBJ2-1, with TRBD2 identical over 8 bases. The V segment lost 5 bases and the J segment 8 bases; nucleotides outside the gene matches: 14. The CDR3 consists of 15 residues. Looked up from germline, CDR1 is DFQATT and CDR2 is SNEGSKA (reference sequence). In DNA form, the CDR3 reads TGCAGTGCTGGTACCGGGACTAGGGGTTCTTATGAGCAGTTCTTC. Its translation: CSAGTGTRGSYEQFF.

This chain joins TRBV28 and TRBJ2-2; D ambiguous. The germline CDR1 and CDR2 sequences are MDHEN and SYDVKM. V lost 7 bases and J 5 bases, leaving 11 bases between the germline ends. CDR3 length: 13 amino acids. CDR3 coding DNA: TGTGCCAGCACGGTATCCTGGACCGGGGAGCTGTTTTTT. This encodes CASTVSWTGELFF.

The chain links TRBV5-1 to TRBJ2-5, with D unclear. The CDR3 consists of 13 residues. CDR1 and CDR2 (germline): SGHRS, YFSETQ. With 2 bases removed from V and 5 bases from J, the gap between germline ends came to 10 bases. CDR3 DNA: TGCGCCAGCAGCTTCCAAACCCGGGAGACCCAGTACTTC. Amino acids: CASSFQTRETQYF. The variable domain in full, with the rest retrieved from reference TRBV5-1 and TRBJ2-5, is KAGVTQTPRYLIKTRGQQVTLSCSPISGHRSVSWYQQTPGQGLQFLFEYFSETQRNKGNFPGRFSGRQFSNSRSEMNVSTLELGDSALYLCASSFQTRETQYFGPGTRLLVL.

This clonotype has a handful of counts. This sequence joins TRBV5-1 and TRBJ2-2; D is perhaps TRBD2 (5 bases). Germline CDR1 SGHRS, CDR2 YFSETQ. The V and J ends lost 7 bases and 4 bases respectively, with 11 bases between them. The CDR3 length is 13 residues. The CDR3 sequence: CASASWGTGELFF. CDR3 coding DNA: TGCGCCAGCGCTAGCTGGGGCACCGGGGAGCTGTTTTTT.

The V call is TRBV6-1, the J call TRBJ2-2, with 9 bases fitting TRBD1. V lost 6 bases, J lost 1 base, and 3 bases stayed unmatched. The CDR3 is 15 amino acids. Germline CDR1 and CDR2: MNHNS and SASEGT. CDR3 sequence: CASSTGGGNTGELFF. CDR3 DNA: TGTGCCAGCAGCACAGGGGGCGGGAACACCGGGGAGCTGTTTTTT.

The sample holds a few counts of this clonotype. The chain couples TRBV3-1 to TRBJ2-1, with TRBD1 matching over 9 bases. The CDR3 consists of 13 residues. Germline CDR1 is LGHDT and CDR2 is YNNKEL (reference sequence). J lost 10 bases, V lost 1 base, and 2 bases had no gene match. The CDR3 region is CASSQGQGGEQFF. As DNA, the CDR3 is TGTGCCAGCAGCCAAGGACAGGGGGGGGAGCAGTTCTTC.

This clonotype showed up many times. The chain couples TRBV3-1 to TRBJ2-1, with D unresolved. The CDR3 length is 13 residues. CDR1 LGHDT and CDR2 YNNKEL come from the germline V gene (reference sequence). The V end was cut by 5 bases, the J end by 5 bases, with 10 bases between. CDR3 protein: CASSSYSNNEQFF. CDR3 DNA: TGTGCCAGCAGCTCATACTCGAACAATGAGCAGTTCTTC.

This clonotype was counted only a few times. This chain connects TRBV5-1 to TRBJ2-1; TRBD1 matches 10 bases. With V trimmed by 6 bases and J by 9 bases, 12 bases remained unmatched. Germline loops: CDR1 SGHRS, CDR2 YFSETQ. The CDR3 is 15 residues long. The CDR3 is CASTPGQGYSGEQFF. The CDR3 region has the DNA TGCGCCAGCACTCCGGGACAGGGGTATAGTGGTGAGCAGTTCTTC.

This clonotype was seen a few times. The rearrangement joins TRBV20-1 to TRBJ2-3; 13 bases are a match to TRBD2. Trimming removed 4 bases from V and 2 bases from J; junction bases left unmatched: 6. The V gene's germline CDR1 is DFQATT and CDR2 SNEGSKA (reference sequence). CDR3 length: 16 amino acids. The CDR3: CSATGTSGDSTDTQYF. Written as DNA, the CDR3 is TGCAGTGCTACCGGGACTAGCGGGGACTCCACAGATACGCAGTATTTT.

Ten or more counts support this clonotype. The chain recombines TRBV12-3 or TRBV12-4 with TRBJ2-7; D unresolved. V lost 3 bases and J 7 bases, leaving 7 bases between the germline ends. The CDR3 is made up of 11 amino acids. In DNA, the CDR3 is TGTGCCAGCAGTTTTACGGGTGAGCAGTACTTC. Translating it yields CASSFTGEQYF.

The chain is built from TRBV20-1 and TRBJ2-6; the match to TRBD2 covers 8 bases. CDR1 is DFQATT and CDR2 is SNEGSKA in the germline V gene (reference sequence). The CDR3 contains 17 residues. J lost 3 bases, V lost 3 bases, and 10 bases had no gene match. The CDR3 loop is CSASFLAGRGGANVLTF. CDR3 DNA sequence: TGCAGTGCTAGTTTTCTAGCGGGCCGGGGTGGGGCCAACGTCCTGACTTTC.

V and J are TRBV6-4 and TRBJ2-2; TRBD1 is a possible D gene (6 bases). CDR1 MRHNA and CDR2 SNTAGT come from the germline V gene. This CDR3 has 15 amino acids. Deletions cut 0 bases from V and 2 bases from J, with 7 bases between. For the CDR3, the DNA is TGTGCCAGCAGTGACTCAGGGGGAAACACCGGGGAGCTGTTTTTT. This codes for CASSDSGGNTGELFF.

This chain links TRBV28 with TRBJ2-4; 14 nucleotides align to TRBD2. Per the germline V gene, CDR1 is MDHEN and CDR2 is SYDVKM. CDR3 length: 15 amino acids. V lost 4 bases to trimming and J lost 10 bases; unmatched junction nucleotides: 6. CDR3 sequence (DNA): TGTGCCAGCAGTTCTGGTGGGACTAGCGGGGGTATTCAGTACTTC. Translated: CASSSGGTSGGIQYF.

This clonotype appeared many times. The chain carries TRBV5-6 and TRBJ2-3; D is ambiguous. CDR3 size: 15 residues. Germline V gene sequence: CDR1 SGHDT, CDR2 YYEEEE. V lost 1 base and J lost 4, with 13 bases in between. The CDR3 sequence is CASSLSRLVADTQYF. Written as DNA, the CDR3 is TGTGCCAGCAGCTTGTCCAGGCTGGTCGCAGATACGCAGTATTTT.

This clonotype was seen many times. The chain employs TRBV5-1 and TRBJ2-2; TRBD2 agrees at 11 bases. CDR3 length equals 16 residues. Germline loops: CDR1 SGHRS, CDR2 YFSETQ. Unmatched junction bases numbered 3, after V lost 1 base and J lost 4 bases. For the CDR3, the DNA is TGCGCCAGCAGCTTGCATCTAGCGGGAGGCACCGGGGAGCTGTTTTTT. Its translation: CASSLHLAGGTGELFF.

This chain links TRBV2 with TRBJ2-7, with 7 bases fitting TRBD2. After removal of 5 bases from V and 0 bases from J, the junction contained 4 bases not matched to a gene. CDR1 and CDR2 from the germline V gene are SNHLY and FYNNEI. The CDR3 is 14 amino acids. The CDR3 here is CASSKERGSYEQYF. CDR3 coding DNA: TGTGCCAGCAGTAAGGAGCGGGGCTCCTACGAGCAGTACTTC.

This clonotype was observed many times. This rearrangement joins TRBV10-3 to TRBJ2-1; 12 positions match TRBD2. The CDR3 loop spans 18 amino acids. With 9 bases clipped from V and 0 bases from J, the junction kept 12 bases outside the gene matches. CDR1 and CDR2 from the germline V gene are ENHRY and SYGVKD. The CDR3 sequence: CAISTGTSGRVSYNEQFF. The CDR3 coding sequence is TGTGCCATTAGCACCGGGACTAGCGGGCGAGTCTCCTACAATGAGCAGTTCTTC.

This clonotype was seen a few times. The V gene is TRBV11-3, the J gene TRBJ1-2; tentatively, D is TRBD1 (5 bases). Trimming stripped 5 bases from V and 6 bases from J, with 19 bases between. From germline, CDR1 is SGHNT and CDR2 YENEEA. The CDR3 is 15 residues long. Here the CDR3 DNA reads TGTGCCAGCAGCCACGGGGCGGCCTGGGGCAATGGCTACACCTTC. This gives the protein CASSHGAAWGNGYTF.

This clonotype came up many times. The chain carries TRBV5-6 and TRBJ1-3; D not resolved. This CDR3 is built from 13 residues. From germline, CDR1 is SGHDT and CDR2 YYEEEE. The V and J ends lost 4 bases and 3 bases respectively, with 8 bases between them. The CDR3 loop reads CASSPRIGNTIYF. The CDR3 coding sequence is TGTGCCAGCAGCCCGAGAATTGGAAACACCATATATTTT.

This chain connects TRBV10-3 to TRBJ1-1, with D possibly TRBD1 on 6 matching bases. The CDR3 contains 11 residues. The V gene's germline CDR1 is ENHRY and CDR2 SYGVKD. V dropped 6 bases and J dropped 10 bases, with 12 bases sitting between them. The DNA for the CDR3 is TGTGCCATCAGAGCAGGGGTTGCAGCTTTCTTT. Protein sequence: CAIRAGVAAFF.

This clonotype was found a few times. The DNA for the CDR3 is TGTGCCAGCAGTTACGACAGGGTGGGGAACACCATATATTTT. It encodes CASSYDRVGNTIYF. V usage is TRBV6-5 and J usage is TRBJ1-3; 7 bases are a match to TRBD1. The CDR3 length is 14 residues. V trimming: 2 bases; J trimming: 7 bases; junction bases outside the gene matches: 5. Germline CDR1 and CDR2: MNHEY and SVGAGI.

Ten or more counts support this clonotype. The CDR3 loop is CATSDFDSNYGYTF. CDR3 nucleotides: TGTGCCACCAGTGATTTCGACAGCAACTATGGCTACACCTTC. The genes are TRBV24-1 and TRBJ1-2; a possible D gene is TRBD1 (5 bases). The length of the CDR3 is 14 residues. Looked up from germline, CDR1 is KGHDR and CDR2 is SFDVKD. V was trimmed by 1 base and J by 2 bases, leaving 7 bases between them.

V gene TRBV20-1 combines with J gene TRBJ1-1; D uncertain. This CDR3 is 10 amino acids long. CDR1 DFQATT and CDR2 SNEGSKA come from the germline V gene (reference sequence). The V end lost 3 bases, the J end lost 5 bases, and 4 bases lay between the germline ends. The chain's CDR3 is CSASRTEAFF. The CDR3 DNA reads TGCAGTGCTAGTAGGACTGAAGCTTTCTTT.

This clonotype was detected ten times or more. This chain connects TRBV20-1 to TRBJ2-7; TRBD1 matches at 11 bases. The CDR3 runs to 13 residues. Germline V gene sequence: CDR1 DFQATT, CDR2 SNEGSKA (reference sequence). V was pared by 6 bases and J by 4 bases, with 5 bases of the junction left unmatched. The CDR3 DNA is TGCAGTGCCGCGGACAGGGGGCGGTACGAGCAGTACTTC. Its translation: CSAADRGRYEQYF.

There are a few counts of this clonotype. The V and J genes are TRBV14 and TRBJ2-5, with D unresolved. CDR3 size: 13 residues. Germline lookup yields CDR1 SGHDN and CDR2 FVKESK. The V end lost 1 base, the J end lost 12 bases, and 15 bases lay between the germline ends. The CDR3 region has the DNA TGTGCCAGCAGCCAAGTTTCTTTCCCTACTAAGTACTTC. Protein sequence: CASSQVSFPTKYF.

This clonotype was counted at least ten times. The V and J genes are TRBV7-2 and TRBJ1-1; D is possibly TRBD1 (5 bases). The CDR3 has 13 residues. Trimming cost V 5 bases and J 6 bases, with 13 bases left between them. In germline, CDR1 is SGHTA, CDR2 FQGNSA. The CDR3 protein is CASSLGGDPEAFF. For the CDR3, the DNA is TGTGCCAGCAGCCTCGGGGGTGATCCTGAAGCTTTCTTT.

This chain uses TRBV4-1 with TRBJ1-1, with 8 nucleotides matching TRBD1. Unmatched junction bases numbered 8, after V lost 4 bases and J lost 7 bases. CDR3 length equals 14 residues. Germline V CDR1 and CDR2: MGHRA, YSYEKL. The CDR3 DNA sequence: TGCGCCAGCAGCCCCGACAGGGGAGATATTGAAGCTTTCTTT. This translates into CASSPDRGDIEAFF.

This clonotype was detected ten times or more. The chain carries TRBV20-1 and TRBJ2-5; TRBD2 matches 9 bases. Trimming removed 4 bases from V and 5 bases from J; junction bases left unmatched: 11. CDR3 length: 15 residues. CDR1 and CDR2 from the germline V gene are DFQATT and SNEGSKA (reference sequence). The CDR3 bases are TGCAGTGCTAAACTAGCGGGCATTAGGGGGGAGACCCAGTACTTC. Translating gives CSAKLAGIRGETQYF.

The chain combines TRBV20-1 with TRBJ2-5; unclear D gene. This CDR3 has 13 amino acids. Germline V gives CDR1 DFQATT, CDR2 SNEGSKA (reference sequence). The DNA for the CDR3 is TGCAGCCCCCTGGAAGATACTGAAGAGACCCAGTACTTC. It yields the protein CSPLEDTEETQYF.